This T cell receptor (beta chain) came from a study of T-cell memory formation after mild COVID-19. Background on the study: The study found TCR clusters largely donor specific.

The V and J ends lost 3 bases and 4 bases respectively, with 12 bases between them. This CDR3 contains 14 residues. The germline V gene has CDR1 SEHNR and CDR2 FQNEAQ (reference sequence). This clonotype was seen at least ten times. The antigen remains undetermined. Study outcomes and limitations: Most CD4+ clones that shrank were in CM and EM, while CD8+ ones turned up in EMRA. Pre-infection memory harbored some responding clones, suggesting cross-reactive memory joined. A balance of CD4 and CD8 characterized clones contracting day 15 to 85, whereas later expanders leaned CD4+.

A single record per CDR3 protein comes from TCRdb applying MiXCR to the 5' RACE reads. The sample has 470,000 or so distinct CDR3 sequences; about a sixth are singletons. The source of this sequence is a man in his late teens or twenties who had mild COVID-19 (a few samples of this study predate the infection). Cell type and time point are not known. The rearrangement uses TRBV7-9 and TRBJ1-1, with a tentative D call TRBD1 (5 bases). The sequenced material came from PBMCs or a T cell subset sorted from them (not recorded which). The CDR3 DNA follows: TGTGCCAGCAGCTTTCAGATGGGGGGCACTGAAGCTTTCTTT. Protein sequence: CASSFQMGGTEAFF.